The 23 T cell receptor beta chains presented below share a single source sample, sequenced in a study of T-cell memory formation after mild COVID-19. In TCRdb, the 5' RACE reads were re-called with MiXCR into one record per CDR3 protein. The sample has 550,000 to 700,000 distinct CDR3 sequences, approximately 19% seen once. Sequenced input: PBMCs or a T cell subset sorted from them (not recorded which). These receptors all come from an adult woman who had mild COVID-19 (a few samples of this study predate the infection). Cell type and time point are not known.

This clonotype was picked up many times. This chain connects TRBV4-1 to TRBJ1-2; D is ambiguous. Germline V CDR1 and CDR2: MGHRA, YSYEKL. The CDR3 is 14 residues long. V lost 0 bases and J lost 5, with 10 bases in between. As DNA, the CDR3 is TGCGCCAGCAGCCAAGAGGTCGCTGTGTATGGCTACACCTTC. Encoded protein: CASSQEVAVYGYTF.

The CDR3 here is CSVRSQLNTEAFF. The CDR3 DNA follows: TGCAGTGTCAGGAGTCAGTTGAACACTGAAGCTTTCTTT. V usage is TRBV20-1 and J usage is TRBJ1-1; D gene uncertain. The germline V and J ends were trimmed by 7 bases and 0 bases, with 12 bases remaining between them. Germline V gene data show CDR1 as DFQATT and CDR2 as SNEGSKA (reference sequence). This CDR3 has 13 amino acids.

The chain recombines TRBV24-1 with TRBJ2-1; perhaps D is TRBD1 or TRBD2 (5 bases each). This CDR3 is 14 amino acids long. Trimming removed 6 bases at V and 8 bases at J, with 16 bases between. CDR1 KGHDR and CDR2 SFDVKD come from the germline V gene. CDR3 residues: CATSQPGLSDEQFF. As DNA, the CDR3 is TGTGCCACCAGTCAGCCGGGGCTGTCGGATGAGCAGTTCTTC.

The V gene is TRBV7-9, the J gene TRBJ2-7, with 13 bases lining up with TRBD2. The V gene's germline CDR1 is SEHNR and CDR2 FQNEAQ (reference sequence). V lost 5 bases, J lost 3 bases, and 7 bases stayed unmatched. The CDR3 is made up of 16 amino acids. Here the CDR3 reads CASSLGWTSGGYEQYF. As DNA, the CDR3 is TGTGCCAGCAGCCTCGGATGGACTAGCGGGGGCTACGAGCAGTACTTC.

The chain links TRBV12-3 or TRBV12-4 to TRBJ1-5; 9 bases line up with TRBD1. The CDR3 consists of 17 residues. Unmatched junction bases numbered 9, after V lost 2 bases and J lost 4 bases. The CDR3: CASSLIGKDRGNQPQHF. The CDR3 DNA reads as TGTGCCAGCAGTTTAATCGGGAAGGACAGGGGAAATCAGCCCCAGCATTTT.

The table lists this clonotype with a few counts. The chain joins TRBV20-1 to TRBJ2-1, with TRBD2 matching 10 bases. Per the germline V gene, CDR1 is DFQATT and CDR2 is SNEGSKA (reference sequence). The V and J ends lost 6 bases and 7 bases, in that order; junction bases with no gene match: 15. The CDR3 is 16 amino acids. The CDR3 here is CSARSGIRTSGNEQFF. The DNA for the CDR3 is TGCAGTGCGCGTAGTGGTATAAGGACTAGCGGTAATGAGCAGTTCTTC.

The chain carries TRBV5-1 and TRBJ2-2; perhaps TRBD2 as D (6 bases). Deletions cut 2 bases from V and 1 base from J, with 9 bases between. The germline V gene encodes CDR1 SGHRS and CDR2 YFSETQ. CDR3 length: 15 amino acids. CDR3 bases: TGCGCCAGCAGCTTCACGGGAGAGAACACCGGGGAGCTGTTTTTT. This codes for CASSFTGENTGELFF.

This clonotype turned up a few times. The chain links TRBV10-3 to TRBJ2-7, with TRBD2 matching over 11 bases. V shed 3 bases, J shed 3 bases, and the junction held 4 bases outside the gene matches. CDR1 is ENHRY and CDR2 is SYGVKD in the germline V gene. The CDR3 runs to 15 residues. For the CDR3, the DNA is TGTGCCATCAGTGAACGACTAGCGGGACACTACGAGCAGTACTTC. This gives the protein CAISERLAGHYEQYF.

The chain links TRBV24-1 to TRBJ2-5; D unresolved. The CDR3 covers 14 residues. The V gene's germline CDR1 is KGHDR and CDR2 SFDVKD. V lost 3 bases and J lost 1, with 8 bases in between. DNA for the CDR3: TGTGCCACCAGTGATCCGAGGACCCAAGAGACCCAGTACTTC. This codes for CATSDPRTQETQYF.

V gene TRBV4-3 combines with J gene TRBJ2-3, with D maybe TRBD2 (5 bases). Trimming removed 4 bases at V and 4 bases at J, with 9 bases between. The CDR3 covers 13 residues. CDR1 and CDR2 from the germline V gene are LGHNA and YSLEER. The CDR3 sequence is CASSRAEPDTQYF. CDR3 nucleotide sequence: TGCGCCAGCAGCCGAGCGGAGCCAGATACGCAGTATTTT.

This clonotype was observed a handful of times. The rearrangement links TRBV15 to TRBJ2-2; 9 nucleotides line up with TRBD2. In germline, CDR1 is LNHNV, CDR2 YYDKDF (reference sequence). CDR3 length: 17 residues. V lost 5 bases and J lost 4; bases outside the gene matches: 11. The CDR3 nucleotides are TGTGCCACCAGCCCTAAGCTAGCGGGACATGGCACCGGGGAGCTGTTTTTT. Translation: CATSPKLAGHGTGELFF.

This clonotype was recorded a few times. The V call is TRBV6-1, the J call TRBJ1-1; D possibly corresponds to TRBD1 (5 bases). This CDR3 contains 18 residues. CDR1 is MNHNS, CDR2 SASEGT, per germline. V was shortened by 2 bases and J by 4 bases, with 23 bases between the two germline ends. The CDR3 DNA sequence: TGTGCCAGCAGTGAAACGTGGAAGGGGATGGTGGGTGGCACTGAAGCTTTCTTT. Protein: CASSETWKGMVGGTEAFF.

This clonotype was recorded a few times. In nucleotides, the CDR3 is TGCGCCAGCAGCTGGGCAGGCGGAGATACGCAGTATTTT. Residues: CASSWAGGDTQYF. The genes are TRBV5-1 and TRBJ2-3; D not certain. This CDR3 region has 13 residues. Germline-derived CDR1 and CDR2 are SGHRS and YFSETQ. V shed 3 bases and J shed 5 bases, with 10 bases lying between them.

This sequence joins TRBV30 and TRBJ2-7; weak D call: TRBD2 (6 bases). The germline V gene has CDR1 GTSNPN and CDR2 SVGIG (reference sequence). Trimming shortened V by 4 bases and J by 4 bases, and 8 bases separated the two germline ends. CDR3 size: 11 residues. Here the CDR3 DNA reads TGTGCCTGGATGGGGGGTTACGAGCAGTACTTC. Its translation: CAWMGGYEQYF.

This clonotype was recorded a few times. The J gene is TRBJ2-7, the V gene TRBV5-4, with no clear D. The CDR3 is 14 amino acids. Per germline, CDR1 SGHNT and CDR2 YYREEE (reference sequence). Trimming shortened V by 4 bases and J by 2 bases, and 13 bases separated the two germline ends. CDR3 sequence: CASSQPNKAYEQYF. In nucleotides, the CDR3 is TGTGCCAGCAGCCAGCCGAATAAGGCCTACGAGCAGTACTTC.

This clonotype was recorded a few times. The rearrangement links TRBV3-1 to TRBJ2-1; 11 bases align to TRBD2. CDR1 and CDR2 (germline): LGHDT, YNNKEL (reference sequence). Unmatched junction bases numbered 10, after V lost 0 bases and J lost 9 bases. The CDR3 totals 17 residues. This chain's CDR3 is CASSQDLASGRRGEQFF. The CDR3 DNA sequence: TGTGCCAGCAGCCAAGATTTGGCTAGCGGGAGGAGGGGTGAGCAGTTCTTC.

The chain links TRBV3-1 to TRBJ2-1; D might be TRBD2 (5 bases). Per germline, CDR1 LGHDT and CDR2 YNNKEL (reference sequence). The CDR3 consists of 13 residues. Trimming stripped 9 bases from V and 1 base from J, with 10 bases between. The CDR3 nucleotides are TGTGCCAGTACCCGGAGGTCCTACAATGAGCAGTTCTTC. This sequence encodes CASTRRSYNEQFF.

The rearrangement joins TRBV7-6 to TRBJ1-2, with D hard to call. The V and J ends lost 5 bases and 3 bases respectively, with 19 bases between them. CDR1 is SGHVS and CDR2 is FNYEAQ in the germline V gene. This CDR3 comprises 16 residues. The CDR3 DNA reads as TGTGCCAGCAGCGCAAGCCGGGTCCTTAGGGACTATGGCTACACCTTC. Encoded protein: CASSASRVLRDYGYTF.

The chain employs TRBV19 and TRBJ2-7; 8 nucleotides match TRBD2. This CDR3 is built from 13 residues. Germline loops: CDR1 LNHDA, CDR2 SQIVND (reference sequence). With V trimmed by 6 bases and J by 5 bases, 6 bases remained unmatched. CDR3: CASSYQRGNEQYF. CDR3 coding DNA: TGTGCCAGTAGCTACCAGCGGGGGAACGAGCAGTACTTC. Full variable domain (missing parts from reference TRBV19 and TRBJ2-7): DGGITQSPKYLFRKEGQNVTLSCEQNLNHDAMYWYRQDPGQGLRLIYYSQIVNDFQKGDIAEGYSVSREKKESFPLTVTSAQKNPTAFYLCASSYQRGNEQYFGPGTRLTVT.

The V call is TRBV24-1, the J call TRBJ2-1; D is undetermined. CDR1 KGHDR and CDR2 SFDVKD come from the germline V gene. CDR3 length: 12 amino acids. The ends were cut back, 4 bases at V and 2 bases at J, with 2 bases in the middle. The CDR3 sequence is CATSETYNEQFF. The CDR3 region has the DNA TGTGCCACCAGTGAGACCTACAATGAGCAGTTCTTC.

The CDR3 region is CASIATHVFNEQFF. The CDR3 nucleotides read TGTGCCAGCATAGCGACTCACGTATTCAATGAGCAGTTCTTC. The chain has TRBV7-2 and TRBJ2-1; tentative D call: TRBD2 (5 bases). Germline V lookup: CDR1 SGHTA, CDR2 FQGNSA. Trimming left V 7 bases short and J 6 bases short, with 16 bases between. CDR3 size: 14 residues. Drawing the rest from reference TRBV7-2 and TRBJ2-1, the complete variable domain is GAGVSQSPSNKVTEKGKDVELRCDPISGHTALYWYRQSLGQGLEFLIYFQGNSAPDKSGLPSDRFSAERTGGSVSTLTIQRTQQEDSAVYLCASIATHVFNEQFFGPGTRLTVL.

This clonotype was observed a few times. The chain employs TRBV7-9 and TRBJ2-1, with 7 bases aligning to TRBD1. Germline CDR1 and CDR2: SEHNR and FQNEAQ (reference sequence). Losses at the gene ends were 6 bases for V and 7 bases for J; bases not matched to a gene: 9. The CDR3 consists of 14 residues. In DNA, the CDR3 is TGTGCCAGCAGTTTCCAGGGGGTGGCAAATGAGCAGTTCTTC. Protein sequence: CASSFQGVANEQFF.

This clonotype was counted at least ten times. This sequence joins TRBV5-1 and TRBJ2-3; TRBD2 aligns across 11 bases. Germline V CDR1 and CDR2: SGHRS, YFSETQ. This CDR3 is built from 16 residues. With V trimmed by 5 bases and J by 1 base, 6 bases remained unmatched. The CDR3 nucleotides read TGCGCCAGCAGTACCGGGACTAGCGGTGGCACAGATACGCAGTATTTT. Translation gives CASSTGTSGGTDTQYF.